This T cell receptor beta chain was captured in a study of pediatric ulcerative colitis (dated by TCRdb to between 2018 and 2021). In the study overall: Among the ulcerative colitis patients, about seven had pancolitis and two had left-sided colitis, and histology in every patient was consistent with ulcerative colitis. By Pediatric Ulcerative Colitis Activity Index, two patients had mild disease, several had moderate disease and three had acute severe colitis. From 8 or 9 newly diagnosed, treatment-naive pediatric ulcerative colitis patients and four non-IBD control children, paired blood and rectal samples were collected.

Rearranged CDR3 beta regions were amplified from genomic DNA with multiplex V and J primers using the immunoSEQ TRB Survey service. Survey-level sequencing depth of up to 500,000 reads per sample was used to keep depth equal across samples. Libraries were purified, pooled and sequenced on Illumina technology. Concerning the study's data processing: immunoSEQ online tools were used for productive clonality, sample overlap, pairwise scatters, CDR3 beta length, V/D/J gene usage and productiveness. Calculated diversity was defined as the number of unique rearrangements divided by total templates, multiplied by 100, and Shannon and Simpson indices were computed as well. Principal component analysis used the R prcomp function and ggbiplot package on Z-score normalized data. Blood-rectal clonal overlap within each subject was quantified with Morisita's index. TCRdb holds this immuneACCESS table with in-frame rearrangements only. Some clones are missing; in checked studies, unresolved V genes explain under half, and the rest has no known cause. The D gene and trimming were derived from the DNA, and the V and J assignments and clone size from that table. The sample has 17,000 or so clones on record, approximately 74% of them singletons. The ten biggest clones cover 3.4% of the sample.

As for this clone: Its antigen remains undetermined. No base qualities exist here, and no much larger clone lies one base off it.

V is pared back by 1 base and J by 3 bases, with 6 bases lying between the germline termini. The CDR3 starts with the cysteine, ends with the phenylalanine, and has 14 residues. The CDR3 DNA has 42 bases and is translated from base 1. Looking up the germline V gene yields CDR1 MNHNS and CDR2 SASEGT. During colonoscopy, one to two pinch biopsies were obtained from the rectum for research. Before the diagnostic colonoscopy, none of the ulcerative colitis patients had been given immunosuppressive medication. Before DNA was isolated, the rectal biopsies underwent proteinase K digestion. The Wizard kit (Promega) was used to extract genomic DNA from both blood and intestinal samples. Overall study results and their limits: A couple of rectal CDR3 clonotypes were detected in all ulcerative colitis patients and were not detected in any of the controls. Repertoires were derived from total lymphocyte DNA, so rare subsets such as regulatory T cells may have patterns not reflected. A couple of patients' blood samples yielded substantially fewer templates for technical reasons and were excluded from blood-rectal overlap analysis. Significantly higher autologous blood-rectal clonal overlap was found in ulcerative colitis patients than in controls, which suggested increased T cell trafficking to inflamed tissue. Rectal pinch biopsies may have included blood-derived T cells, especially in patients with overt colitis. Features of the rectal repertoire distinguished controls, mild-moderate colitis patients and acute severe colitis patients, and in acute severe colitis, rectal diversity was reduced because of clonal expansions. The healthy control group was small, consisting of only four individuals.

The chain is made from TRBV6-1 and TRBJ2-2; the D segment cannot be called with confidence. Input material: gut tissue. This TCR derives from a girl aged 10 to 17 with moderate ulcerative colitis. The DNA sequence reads TGTGCCAGCAGTGAAGGAACCGACACCGGGGAGCTGTTTTTT. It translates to CASSEGTDTGELFF.